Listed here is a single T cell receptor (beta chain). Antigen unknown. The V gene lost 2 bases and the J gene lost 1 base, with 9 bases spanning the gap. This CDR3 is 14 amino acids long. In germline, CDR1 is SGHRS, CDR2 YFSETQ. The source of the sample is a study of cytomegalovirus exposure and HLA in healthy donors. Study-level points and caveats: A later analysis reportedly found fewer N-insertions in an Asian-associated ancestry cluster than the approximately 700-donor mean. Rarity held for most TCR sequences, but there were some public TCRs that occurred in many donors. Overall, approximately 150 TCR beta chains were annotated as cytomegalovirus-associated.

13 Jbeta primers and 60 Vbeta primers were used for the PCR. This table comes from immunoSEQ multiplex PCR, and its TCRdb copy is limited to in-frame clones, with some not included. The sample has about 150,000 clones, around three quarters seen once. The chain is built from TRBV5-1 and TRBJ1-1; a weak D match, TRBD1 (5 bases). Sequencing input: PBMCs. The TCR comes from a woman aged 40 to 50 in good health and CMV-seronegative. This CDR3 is CASSLQASNTEAFF. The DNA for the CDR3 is TGCGCCAGCAGCTTACAGGCCTCGAACACTGAAGCTTTCTTT.